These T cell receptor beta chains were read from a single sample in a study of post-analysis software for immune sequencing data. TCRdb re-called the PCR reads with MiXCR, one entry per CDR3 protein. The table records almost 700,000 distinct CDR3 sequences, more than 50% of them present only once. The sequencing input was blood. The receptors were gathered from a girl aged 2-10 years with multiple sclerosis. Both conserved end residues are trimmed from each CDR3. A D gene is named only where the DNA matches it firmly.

CDR3aa: ASTEQGDTQY
v_gene: TRBV2
j_gene: TRBJ2-3
d_gene: -

CDR3aa: ASSSYAFVQGGNTQY
v_gene: TRBV5-5
j_gene: TRBJ2-3
d_gene: -

CDR3aa: SARGPMDGIQY
v_gene: TRBV20-1
j_gene: TRBJ2-4
d_gene: -

CDR3aa: ASSSGGIALGPDTRY
v_gene: TRBV12-3/TRBV12-4
j_gene: TRBJ2-3
d_gene: -

CDR3aa: ASRGGGARYEQY
v_gene: TRBV12-3/TRBV12-4
j_gene: TRBJ2-7
d_gene: -

CDR3aa: ATSDLSVHYGYT
v_gene: TRBV24-1
j_gene: TRBJ1-2
d_gene: -

CDR3aa: ASSQGAGANQPQH
v_gene: TRBV7-2
j_gene: TRBJ1-5
d_gene: -

CDR3aa: ASSPGGVNYNEQF
v_gene: TRBV13
j_gene: TRBJ2-1
d_gene: -

CDR3aa: ASSPTRDRGGYT
v_gene: TRBV7-9
j_gene: TRBJ1-2
d_gene: TRBD1

CDR3aa: ASREPQGPHWGEQF
v_gene: TRBV6-1
j_gene: TRBJ2-1
d_gene: -

CDR3aa: SARRASGGETQY
v_gene: TRBV20-1
j_gene: TRBJ2-5
d_gene: TRBD2

CDR3aa: SAQGPVFEH
v_gene: TRBV20-1
j_gene: TRBJ1-5
d_gene: -

CDR3aa: ASRETAGTSGITYEQY
v_gene: TRBV10-2
j_gene: TRBJ2-7
d_gene: TRBD2

CDR3aa: ASSFARGSNQPQH
v_gene: TRBV12-3/TRBV12-4
j_gene: TRBJ1-5
d_gene: TRBD1

CDR3aa: SVEDPTGGKRYNEQF
v_gene: TRBV29-1
j_gene: TRBJ2-1
d_gene: TRBD1

CDR3aa: ASIPAGTSGYNEQF
v_gene: TRBV28
j_gene: TRBJ2-1
d_gene: TRBD2

CDR3aa: ASSHHAAYYGYT
v_gene: TRBV4-3
j_gene: TRBJ1-2
d_gene: -

CDR3aa: ASSSGLGPPGAQETQY
v_gene: TRBV27
j_gene: TRBJ2-5
d_gene: -